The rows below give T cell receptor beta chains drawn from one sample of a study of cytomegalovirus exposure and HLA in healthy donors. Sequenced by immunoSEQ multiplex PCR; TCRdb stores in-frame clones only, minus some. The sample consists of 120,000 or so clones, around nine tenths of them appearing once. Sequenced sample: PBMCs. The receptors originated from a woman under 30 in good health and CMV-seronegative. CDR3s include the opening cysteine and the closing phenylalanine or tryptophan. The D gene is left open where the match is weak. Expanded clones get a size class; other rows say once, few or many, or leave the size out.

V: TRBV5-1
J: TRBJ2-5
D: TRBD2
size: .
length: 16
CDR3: CASSLSRLAGQETQYF
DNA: TGCGCCAGCAGCTTGTCGCGACTAGCGGGACAAGAGACCCAGTACTTC

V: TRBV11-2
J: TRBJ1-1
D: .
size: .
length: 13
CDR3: CASSPTSVGGAFF
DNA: TGTGCCAGCAGTCCTACGTCCGTCGGGGGAGCTTTCTTT

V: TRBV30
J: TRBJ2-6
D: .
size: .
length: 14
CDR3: CAWSFGAGANVLTF
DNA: TGTGCCTGGAGTTTCGGAGCTGGGGCCAACGTCCTGACTTTC

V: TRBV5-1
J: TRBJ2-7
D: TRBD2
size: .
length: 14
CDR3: CASSVSGGVNEQYF
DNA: TGCGCCAGCAGCGTTAGCGGGGGTGTCAACGAGCAGTACTTC

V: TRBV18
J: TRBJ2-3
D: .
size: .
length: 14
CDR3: CASSHIRGTDTQYF
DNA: TGTGCCAGCTCACATATACGAGGCACAGATACGCAGTATTTT

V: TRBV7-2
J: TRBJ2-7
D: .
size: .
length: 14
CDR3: CASSPRTNHYEQYF
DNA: TGTGCCAGCAGCCCCCGGACTAATCACTACGAGCAGTACTTC

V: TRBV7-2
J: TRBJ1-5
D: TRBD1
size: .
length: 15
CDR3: CASSPRTGRGQPQHF
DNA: TGTGCCAGCAGCCCTCGGACAGGGAGAGGTCAGCCCCAGCATTTT

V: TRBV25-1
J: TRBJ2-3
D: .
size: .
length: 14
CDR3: CASSEGQRTDTQYF
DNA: TGTGCCAGCAGTGAGGGACAACGGACAGATACGCAGTATTTT

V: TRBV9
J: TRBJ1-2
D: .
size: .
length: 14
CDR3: CASSEAGINYGYTF
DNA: TGTGCCAGCAGCGAGGCAGGAATTAACTATGGCTACACCTTC

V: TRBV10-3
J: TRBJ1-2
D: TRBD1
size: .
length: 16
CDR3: CAISESGQGGNYGYTF
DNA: TGTGCCATCAGTGAGTCGGGACAGGGAGGGAACTATGGCTACACCTTC

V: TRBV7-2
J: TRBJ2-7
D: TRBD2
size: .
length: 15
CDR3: CASSLLAGVFNEQYF
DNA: TGTGCCAGCAGCTTACTAGCGGGAGTTTTCAACGAGCAGTACTTC

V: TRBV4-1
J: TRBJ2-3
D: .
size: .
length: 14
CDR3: CASSQAPSTDTQYF
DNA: TGCGCCAGCAGCCAAGCCCCCTCGACAGATACGCAGTATTTT

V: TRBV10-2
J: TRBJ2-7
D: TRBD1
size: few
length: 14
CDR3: CASAEQGRGHEQYF
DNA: TGCGCCAGCGCCGAACAGGGGCGAGGTCACGAGCAGTACTTC

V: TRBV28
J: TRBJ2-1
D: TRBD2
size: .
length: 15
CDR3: CASSPSSGGHNEQFF
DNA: TGTGCCAGCAGTCCCAGTAGCGGGGGGCACAATGAGCAGTTCTTC

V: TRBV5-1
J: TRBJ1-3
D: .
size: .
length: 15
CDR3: CASSLSGSLGNTIYF
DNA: TGCGCCAGCAGCTTGTCCGGGTCCCTTGGAAACACCATATATTTT

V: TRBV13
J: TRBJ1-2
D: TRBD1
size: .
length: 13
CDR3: CASSSTGGYGYTF
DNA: TGTGCCAGCAGCTCGACAGGGGGCTATGGCTACACCTTC

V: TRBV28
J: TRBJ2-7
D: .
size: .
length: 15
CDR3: CASSLQQANNYEQYF
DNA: TGTGCCAGCAGTTTGCAACAGGCTAACAACTACGAGCAGTACTTC

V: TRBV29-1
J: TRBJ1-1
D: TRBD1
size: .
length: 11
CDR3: CSVQGVSEAFF
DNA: TGCAGCGTGCAGGGGGTCTCTGAAGCTTTCTTT

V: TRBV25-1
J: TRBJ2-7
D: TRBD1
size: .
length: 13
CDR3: CASSGRQGYEQYF
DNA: TGTGCCAGCAGTGGTAGACAGGGCTACGAGCAGTACTTC

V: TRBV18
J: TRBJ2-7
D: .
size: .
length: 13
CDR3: CASSPDFDYEQYF
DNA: TGTGCCAGCTCCCCCGACTTTGACTACGAGCAGTACTTC

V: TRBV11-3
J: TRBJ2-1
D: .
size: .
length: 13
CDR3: CASSPVGNGEQFF
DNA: TGTGCCAGCAGCCCTGTCGGAAACGGGGAGCAGTTCTTC